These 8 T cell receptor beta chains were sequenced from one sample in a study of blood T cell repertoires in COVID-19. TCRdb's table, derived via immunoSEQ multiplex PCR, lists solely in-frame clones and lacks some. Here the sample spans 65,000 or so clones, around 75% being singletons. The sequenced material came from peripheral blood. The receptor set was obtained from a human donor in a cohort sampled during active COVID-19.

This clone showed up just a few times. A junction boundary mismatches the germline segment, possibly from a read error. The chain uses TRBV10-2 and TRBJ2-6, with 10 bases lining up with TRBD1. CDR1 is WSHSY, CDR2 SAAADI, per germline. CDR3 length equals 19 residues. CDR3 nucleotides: TGCGCCAGCAGAGAGTCGACAGGGGGCATGCTAAGAGGGGCCAACGTCCTGACTTTC. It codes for CASRESTGGMLRGANVLTF.

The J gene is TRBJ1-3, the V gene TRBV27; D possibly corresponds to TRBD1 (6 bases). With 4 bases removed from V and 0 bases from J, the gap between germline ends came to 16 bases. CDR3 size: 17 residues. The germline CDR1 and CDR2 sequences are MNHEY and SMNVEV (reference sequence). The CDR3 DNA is TGTGCCAGCAGTTCACAGGGTTGGGTGAGCTCTGGAAACACCATATATTTT. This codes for CASSSQGWVSSGNTIYF.

The CDR3 sequence: CASSYPGQARGNEQFF. The CDR3 DNA reads as TGTGCCAGCAGTTACCCCGGGCAGGCCAGGGGTAATGAGCAGTTCTTC. This sequence joins TRBV6-6 and TRBJ2-1, with a tentative D call TRBD1 (6 bases). Germline-derived CDR1 and CDR2 are MNHNY and SVGAGI (reference sequence). V was pared by 2 bases and J by 7 bases, with 18 bases between. This CDR3 region has 16 residues.

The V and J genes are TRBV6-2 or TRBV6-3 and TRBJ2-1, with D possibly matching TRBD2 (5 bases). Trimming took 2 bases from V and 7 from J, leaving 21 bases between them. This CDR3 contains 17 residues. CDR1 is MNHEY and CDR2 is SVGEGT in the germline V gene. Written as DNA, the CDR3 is TGTGCCAGCAGTTACGGAGGTTCCGGCGCTTATAGGAATGAGCAGTTCTTC. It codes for CASSYGGSGAYRNEQFF.

The CDR3 DNA is TGCGCCAGCAGCTTGAAAGGACAGGATGAAAAACTGTTTTTT. Its translation is CASSLKGQDEKLFF. The rearrangement links TRBV5-1 to TRBJ1-4, with TRBD1 matching over 7 bases. With V trimmed by 1 base and J by 6 bases, 3 bases remained unmatched. This CDR3 is 14 amino acids long. Germline values: CDR1 SGHRS, CDR2 YFSETQ.

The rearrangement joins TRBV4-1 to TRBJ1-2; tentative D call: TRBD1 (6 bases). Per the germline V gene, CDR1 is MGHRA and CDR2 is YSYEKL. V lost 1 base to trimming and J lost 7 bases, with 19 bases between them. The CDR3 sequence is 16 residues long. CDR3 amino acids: CASSQAFKTGIGGYTF. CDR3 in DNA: TGCGCCAGCAGCCAAGCCTTCAAGACAGGTATAGGTGGCTACACCTTC.

The CDR3 nucleotides read TGTGCCATCGGGGCTGCACAGGGTAAGGGCACTGAAGCTTTCTTT. Amino acids: CAIGAAQGKGTEAFF. This chain connects TRBV10-3 to TRBJ1-1; D is possibly TRBD1 (6 bases). The CDR3 contains 15 residues. V was clipped by 8 bases and J by 4 bases, with 20 bases between them. Germline V gene data show CDR1 as ENHRY and CDR2 as SYGVKD.

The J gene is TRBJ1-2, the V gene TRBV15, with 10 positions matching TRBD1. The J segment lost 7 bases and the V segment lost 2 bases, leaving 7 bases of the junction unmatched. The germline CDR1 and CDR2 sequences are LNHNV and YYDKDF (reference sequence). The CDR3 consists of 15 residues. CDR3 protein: CATSRPGQGRGGYTF. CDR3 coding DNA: TGTGCCACCAGCAGACCGGGACAGGGGAGGGGTGGCTACACCTTC.